This TCR beta chain was profiled in a study of vaccination effects on CD4 cells after COVID-19. Study summary: Each person got two doses of an mRNA SARS-CoV-2 vaccine, BNT162b2 or mRNA-1273. Sampling occurred 16 days and one week pre-vaccination in a couple of convalescent patients. Study-wide results and limits: Early post-infection timepoints were absent, and convalescent patients were few. Convalescents' post-vaccination spike-reactive clones were chiefly new, vaccine-induced ones.

Trimming removed 6 bases from V and 2 bases from J, with 6 bases in between. This CDR3 spans 13 amino acids. Looked up from germline, CDR1 is KGHDR and CDR2 is SFDVKD. Isolation of CD4+ T cells took place after approximately 10 days of culture. Libraries were prepared by immunoSEQ multiplex PCR; TCRdb keeps only in-frame clonotypes and omits some of them. The sample lists 50,000 to 75,000 clones, 72% occurring once. Points on this clone: Its specificity is unknown.

The specimen was CD4+ T cells from PBMCs cultured without peptide, collected before COVID-19 vaccination. The receptor was isolated from a human donor who had a prior SARS-CoV-2 infection. The chain has TRBV24-1 and TRBJ2-2, with D maybe TRBD1 (5 bases). As DNA, the CDR3 is TGTGCCACCAGTCAGGGAAACACCGGGGAGCTGTTTTTT. Translated: CATSQGNTGELFF.